The T cell receptor (beta chain) described here comes from a study of blood T cell repertoires in COVID-19. Study as a whole: COVID-19 samples from acute and convalescent phases originated in the United States, Italy and Spain.

This CDR3 spans 17 amino acids. V lost 4 bases, J lost 5 bases, and 14 bases stayed unmatched. Looked up from germline, CDR1 is MGHRA and CDR2 is YSYEKL. In the study's own analysis: Reference gene primers were amplified, and this amplification served to estimate nucleated cell counts. Produced via immunoSEQ multiplex PCR; TCRdb's table is partial and in-frame only. Clonal size and the V and J genes are those of that table, whereas D and trimming came from the DNA. The sample includes fewer than 150,000 clones, 70% to 90% of them seen just once. The clonotype originates from a human donor in a cohort sampled during active COVID-19. This chain links TRBV4-1 with TRBJ2-1; 7 bases map to TRBD2. Sequenced: peripheral blood. The CDR3 is CASSLSPSPGGDNEQFF. The CDR3 nucleotides read TGCGCCAGCAGCCTCTCCCCCTCTCCGGGGGGAGACAATGAGCAGTTCTTC.